This T cell receptor beta chain originates from a study of blood T cell repertoires in COVID-19. Across the study: Both acute and convalescent COVID-19 samples were obtained from the United States, Italy and Spain. T cells, B-cell-depleted T cells, or PBMCs provided the cDNA or gDNA that served as material.

The CDR3 sequence is 16 residues long. Trimming cost V 1 base and J 9 bases; bases outside gene matches: 9. Germline assignment: CDR1 LGHDT and CDR2 YNNKEL (reference sequence). Original analysis: Quantification of nucleated cells was approximated via reference gene primer amplification. The protocol was immunoSEQ multiplex PCR, while the TCRdb copy is restricted to in-frame clones and leaves out a portion. D and trimming come from the DNA, and the V and J calls and clone size come from that table. The sample contains 200,000 or so clones, around 90% of which appear only once. The TCR originated in a man aged 70 or older with acute or convalescent COVID-19. V gene TRBV3-1 (or the pseudogene TRBV3-2) combines with J gene TRBJ2-1; 10 positions match TRBD2. Sequencing was performed on peripheral blood. The DNA of the CDR3 is TGTGCCAGCAGCCAAGCCGGGGCTAGCGGGAGAGGTGAGCAGTTCTTC. This gives the protein CASSQAGASGRGEQFF.